Presented here are 28 T cell receptor beta chains from one specimen sequenced in a study of human T cells and chemical hapten exposure. The time point was: patch test 2, 6 weeks after DPC sensitization. The treatment denotes: therapeutic diphenylcyclopropenone sensitization with weekly scalp DPC. From the RACE reads, TCRdb called clonotypes with MiXCR, one entry per CDR3 protein. The repertoire holds more than 70,000 distinct CDR3 sequences, with 9.5% to 13% as singletons. The material sequenced was whole blood, taken in connection with sensitization to the hapten diphenylcyclopropenone (DPC). The receptors stem from a man between 18 and 29 years old with alopecia areata. Some clones in this sample may be carry-over from other donors' samples.

The rearrangement joins TRBV29-1 to TRBJ1-1; no clear D gene. CDR1 and CDR2 from the germline V gene are SQVTM and ANQGSEA. The CDR3 extends over 13 amino acids. The ends were cut back, 3 bases at V and 0 bases at J, with 8 bases in the middle. CDR3 sequence reads: CSVDPGLNTEAFF. The CDR3 DNA is TGCAGCGTTGACCCAGGACTGAACACTGAAGCTTTCTTT.

V is TRBV7-3 and J is TRBJ2-3; TRBD1 aligns across 9 bases. The junction had 9 bases not matched to a gene; V was cut back by 5 bases and J by 6 bases. Germline assignment: CDR1 SGHTA and CDR2 FQGTGA. The CDR3 has 15 amino acids. The CDR3 is CASSPAWGTGDTQYF. The CDR3 DNA reads as TGTGCCAGCAGCCCGGCTTGGGGGACAGGGGATACGCAGTATTTT.

The table lists this clonotype with many counts. This chain uses TRBV20-1 with TRBJ1-4; D unresolved. From germline, CDR1 is DFQATT and CDR2 SNEGSKA (reference sequence). V lost 0 bases, J lost 6 bases, and 8 bases lay in between. The CDR3 totals 13 residues. CDR3 region: CSARDIRDEKLFF. The CDR3 bases are TGCAGTGCTAGAGATATTAGGGATGAAAAACTGTTTTTT.

This rearrangement joins TRBV2 to TRBJ2-1; 9 positions agree with TRBD2. CDR3 size: 14 residues. The germline V gene encodes CDR1 SNHLY and CDR2 FYNNEI. The ends lost 6 bases at V and 9 bases at J; junction bases unmatched: 9. CDR3 amino acids: CASRGLAGFGEQFF. The CDR3 bases are TGTGCCAGCAGGGGGCTAGCGGGGTTCGGTGAGCAGTTCTTC.

The V and J genes are TRBV29-1 and TRBJ2-1; TRBD1 matches at 7 bases. The CDR3 loop spans 14 amino acids. Looked up from germline, CDR1 is SQVTM and CDR2 is ANQGSEA. J gave up 9 bases and V 0 bases, and 8 bases lay outside the gene matches. The CDR3 here is CSVEESSAGGEQFF. The CDR3 DNA reads TGCAGCGTTGAAGAGAGCTCGGCAGGGGGTGAGCAGTTCTTC.

This clonotype was counted between two and nine times. The CDR3 sequence: CASSLFSRGNQPQHF. The CDR3 region has the DNA TGTGCCAGCAGCTTATTCTCCCGGGGCAATCAGCCCCAGCATTTT. The chain carries TRBV7-2 and TRBJ1-5; D is undetermined. This CDR3 contains 15 residues. Trimming took 2 bases from V and 2 from J, leaving 10 bases between them. CDR1 and CDR2 (germline): SGHTA, FQGNSA.

This clonotype was recorded a few times. This rearrangement joins TRBV25-1 to TRBJ2-3; TRBD1 matches 7 bases. Germline V lookup: CDR1 MGHDK, CDR2 SYGVNS. This CDR3 has 16 amino acids. Losses at the gene ends were 3 bases for V and 3 bases for J; bases not matched to a gene: 9. The CDR3 reads CASSDPQGVPTDTQYF. The CDR3, as DNA: TGTGCCAGCAGTGATCCGCAGGGGGTGCCGACAGATACGCAGTATTTT. The full variable domain, completed using reference TRBV25-1 and TRBJ2-3, is EADIYQTPRYLVIGTGKKITLECSQTMGHDKMYWYQQDPGMELHLIHYSYGVNSTEKGDLSSESTVSRIRTEHFPLTLESARPSHTSQYLCASSDPQGVPTDTQYFGPGTRLTVL.

There are a few counts of this clonotype. V usage is TRBV5-4 and J usage is TRBJ1-3, with a possible D match to TRBD1 (5 bases). Germline loops: CDR1 SGHNT, CDR2 YYREEE (reference sequence). The CDR3 is made up of 17 amino acids. V was trimmed by 2 bases and J by 0 bases, leaving 15 bases between them. Here the CDR3 reads CASSFGAHRPSGNTIYF. The CDR3 DNA reads as TGTGCCAGCAGCTTTGGGGCCCACCGGCCCTCTGGAAACACCATATATTTT.

This clonotype came up a few times. This sequence joins TRBV19 and TRBJ2-1; a possible D gene is TRBD2 (5 bases). The CDR3 covers 13 residues. V was trimmed by 3 bases and J by 5 bases, leaving 8 bases between them. From germline, CDR1 is LNHDA and CDR2 SQIVND (reference sequence). CDR3: CASSITGDNEQFF. The DNA for the CDR3 is TGTGCCAGTAGTATTACCGGGGACAATGAGCAGTTCTTC. Complete variable domain (other parts from reference TRBV19 and TRBJ2-1): DGGITQSPKYLFRKEGQNVTLSCEQNLNHDAMYWYRQDPGQGLRLIYYSQIVNDFQKGDIAEGYSVSREKKESFPLTVTSAQKNPTAFYLCASSITGDNEQFFGPGTRLTVL.

This chain links TRBV29-1 with TRBJ2-6; D possibly corresponds to TRBD1 (6 bases). Germline values: CDR1 SQVTM, CDR2 ANQGSEA. This CDR3 has 13 residues. The V end lost 6 bases, the J end lost 2 bases, and 8 bases lay between the germline ends. The chain's CDR3 is CSVDRTGANVLTF. The CDR3, as DNA: TGCAGCGTCGACAGGACTGGGGCCAACGTCCTGACTTTC.

This clonotype showed up just a few times. The rearrangement joins TRBV20-1 to TRBJ2-3; 8 positions agree with TRBD2. V was clipped by 3 bases and J by 0 bases; unmatched bases: 5. The length of the CDR3 is 15 residues. Germline V lookup: CDR1 DFQATT, CDR2 SNEGSKA (reference sequence). The CDR3 protein is CSASGERGSTDTQYF. The CDR3 DNA reads TGCAGTGCTAGCGGCGAGCGGGGGAGCACAGATACGCAGTATTTT.

V usage is TRBV28 and J usage is TRBJ2-7; tentatively, D is TRBD1 (5 bases). This CDR3 spans 14 amino acids. V was cut by 6 bases and J by 0 bases, with 12 bases left in between. Germline V gives CDR1 MDHEN, CDR2 SYDVKM. CDR3 protein: CASRGAGSSYEQYF. The CDR3 nucleotides are TGTGCCAGCAGAGGGGCAGGTAGCTCCTACGAGCAGTACTTC.

This clonotype was counted at least ten times. This chain uses TRBV7-2 with TRBJ1-2; 8 positions match TRBD1. CDR1 SGHTA and CDR2 FQGNSA come from the germline V gene. The CDR3 sequence is 14 residues long. Losses at the gene ends were 2 bases for V and 7 bases for J; bases not matched to a gene: 6. The CDR3 spells CASSLLTGEGGYTF. The CDR3 DNA reads as TGTGCCAGCAGCTTATTGACAGGGGAGGGTGGCTACACCTTC.

This clonotype was recorded many times. The chain links TRBV6-6 to TRBJ1-2; D might be TRBD1 (6 bases). The CDR3 spans 15 residues. Germline assignment: CDR1 MNHNY and CDR2 SVGAGI (reference sequence). The V and J ends lost 4 bases and 2 bases respectively, with 14 bases between them. Here the CDR3 DNA reads TGTGCCAGCAGTTCAAATGGACAGAACAACTATGGCTACACCTTC. Its protein is CASSSNGQNNYGYTF.

This clonotype was seen more than once but under ten times. V usage is TRBV7-9 and J usage is TRBJ1-4; D gene unclear. CDR3 size: 15 residues. CDR1 SEHNR and CDR2 FQNEAQ come from the germline V gene (reference sequence). The ends were cut back, 4 bases at V and 0 bases at J, with 9 bases in the middle. CDR3 nucleotides: TGTGCCAGCAGCTCACCCAGTGCAACTAATGAAAAACTGTTTTTT. Protein sequence: CASSSPSATNEKLFF. Drawing the rest from reference TRBV7-9 and TRBJ1-4, the complete variable domain is DTGVSQNPRHKITKRGQNVTFRCDPISEHNRLYWYRQTLGQGPEFLTYFQNEAQLEKSRLLSDRFSAERPKGSFSTLEIQRTEQGDSAMYLCASSSPSATNEKLFFGSGTQLSVL.

This clonotype has at least ten counts. The chain couples TRBV20-1 to TRBJ2-1; D could derive from TRBD1 or TRBD2 (6 bases each). The V end lost 2 bases, the J end lost 7 bases, and 21 bases lay between the germline ends. CDR3 length: 16 amino acids. Per germline, CDR1 DFQATT and CDR2 SNEGSKA (reference sequence). This CDR3 reads CSARRRGLALFNEQFF. DNA for the CDR3: TGCAGTGCTAGACGTCGGGGGCTAGCCCTCTTTAATGAGCAGTTCTTC.

V usage is TRBV27 and J usage is TRBJ2-7; D gene uncertain. CDR1 is MNHEY and CDR2 is SMNVEV in the germline V gene (reference sequence). The CDR3 loop spans 14 amino acids. Trimming removed 0 bases from V and 2 bases from J, with 8 bases in between. CDR3 DNA sequence: TGTGCCAGCAGTTTATCTTACGGAACCTACGAGCAGTACGTC. This encodes CASSLSYGTYEQYV.

This clonotype was recorded many times. The chain uses TRBV6-2 or TRBV6-3 and TRBJ2-5, with unresolved D. Germline V CDR1 and CDR2: MNHEY, SVGEGT. V lost 2 bases and J lost 5, with 6 bases in between. The CDR3 length is 12 residues. The CDR3: CASSYAMETQYF. In nucleotides, the CDR3 is TGTGCCAGCAGTTACGCCATGGAGACCCAGTACTTC.

Only a few counts were recorded for this clonotype. The rearrangement links TRBV10-1 to TRBJ2-7, with D tentatively TRBD1 (6 bases). Looked up from germline, CDR1 is WNHNN and CDR2 is SYGVQD (reference sequence). CDR3 length: 15 residues. V was trimmed by 0 bases and J by 4 bases, leaving 13 bases between them. The CDR3 is CASSESGRGKYEQYF. CDR3 coding DNA: TGCGCCAGCAGTGAGTCCGGCAGGGGAAAATACGAGCAGTACTTC.

In this sample, this clonotype turned up many times. The J gene is TRBJ1-2, the V gene TRBV4-2; D is unresolved. The CDR3 extends over 11 amino acids. Trimming took 4 bases from V and 8 from J, leaving 8 bases between them. The germline V gene encodes CDR1 LGHNA and CDR2 YNFKEQ. The CDR3 DNA follows: TGTGCCAGCAGCCGGGGAAGCGGCTACACCTTC. Translation gives CASSRGSGYTF.

This clonotype has a count of ten or more. The chain recombines TRBV28 with TRBJ2-1; 9 bases align to TRBD2. Trimming removed 0 bases from V and 5 bases from J; junction bases left unmatched: 5. The germline V gene encodes CDR1 MDHEN and CDR2 SYDVKM. CDR3 length: 16 amino acids. The CDR3 DNA follows: TGTGCCAGCAGTTTATGGGGCGGGACTAGCAACAATGAGCAGTTCTTC. It encodes CASSLWGGTSNNEQFF.

In its sample, this clonotype was seen many times. The rearrangement links TRBV12-3 or TRBV12-4 to TRBJ2-7; 9 bases align to TRBD1. The V gene end was trimmed by 6 bases and the J gene end by 0 bases; junction bases not matched to a gene: 6. The CDR3 covers 15 residues. The CDR3 DNA reads as TGTGCCAGCAGCCGACAGGGGGAACTCTCCTACGAGCAGTACGTC. Translation gives CASSRQGELSYEQYV.

This clonotype was observed many times. The V gene is TRBV7-9, the J gene TRBJ2-7; D is uncertain. From germline, CDR1 is SEHNR and CDR2 FQNEAQ (reference sequence). Trimming removed 1 base from V and 2 bases from J, with 3 bases in between. The CDR3 consists of 12 residues. The CDR3 region is CASSLVAYEQYF. CDR3 DNA: TGTGCCAGCAGCTTAGTGGCCTACGAGCAGTACTTC.

This clonotype turned up a few times. The chain has TRBV12-3 or TRBV12-4 and TRBJ2-1, with 10 bases matching TRBD1. Trimming at V came to 6 bases and at J to 9 bases, leaving 11 bases not matched to a gene. The CDR3 is 15 amino acids. DNA for the CDR3: TGTGCCAGCAGAAAGGGACAGGGGCTGACATTTGAGCAGTTCTTC. This sequence encodes CASRKGQGLTFEQFF.

This clonotype has ten or more counts. J is TRBJ1-1 and V is TRBV29-1, with a tentative D call TRBD1 (6 bases). The CDR3 is 15 amino acids. From germline, CDR1 is SQVTM and CDR2 ANQGSEA. V shed 1 base and J shed 4 bases, with 16 bases lying between them. CDR3 in DNA: TGCAGCGTTGAAGCACCGGGCCTGGGGGCCACTGAAGCTTTCTTT. The encoded protein is CSVEAPGLGATEAFF.

As DNA, the CDR3 is TGTGCTAGTAAGAATGGGGGGCTCCAGGAGACCCAGTACTTC. It is translated as CASKNGGLQETQYF. The chain has TRBV12-5 and TRBJ2-5; possibly TRBD1 or TRBD2 for D (6 bases each). Germline CDR1 is LGHNT and CDR2 is FRNRAP. The CDR3 has 14 amino acids. V lost 8 bases and J 5 bases, leaving 18 bases between the germline ends.

This clonotype occurred many times. The chain has TRBV6-2 or TRBV6-3 and TRBJ2-3; TRBD2 agrees at 10 bases. Germline V lookup: CDR1 MNHEY, CDR2 SVGEGT. This CDR3 has 13 residues. V gave up 4 bases and J gave up 7 bases; unmatched junction bases: 2. CDR3 nucleotide sequence: TGTGCCAGCAGTTTGGGACTAGCGAATACGCAGTATTTT. Translated, it gives CASSLGLANTQYF.

V and J are TRBV7-2 and TRBJ2-7; the D is unclear. Trimming stripped 4 bases from V and 7 bases from J, with 14 bases between. CDR1 and CDR2 from the germline V gene are SGHTA and FQGNSA. CDR3 length: 13 residues. In DNA form, the CDR3 reads TGTGCCAGCAGCTCCGGCCCCGTTGAGGAGCAGTACGTC. Amino acid sequence: CASSSGPVEEQYV.